This T cell receptor (beta chain) was identified during a study of blood T cells in healthy people across ages. Study results and limitations: Per million T cells, the diversity of TCR beta decreased roughly linearly as age advanced. The study regarded diversity estimates from one million T cells as underestimates.

A sample-barcoded 5' primer and a J-beta primer mix were used in a second PCR of roughly 7 to 11 cycles. Through a template-switch adaptor with 12 random nucleotides, each cDNA molecule received a tag. TCRdb recomputed calls from the 5' RACE reads with MiXCR, one row per CDR3 protein. The profile covers approximately 1,000,000 distinct CDR3 sequences, with around two fifths appearing a single time and 10% to 15% taken by the ten largest. Germline assignment: CDR1 SQVTM and CDR2 ANQGSEA. The CDR3 has 15 amino acids. Trimming at V came to 5 bases and at J to 2 bases, leaving 12 bases not matched to a gene. The donors, all healthy, were Caucasians living in Russia, aged about 6 to 95. About this clonotype itself: Antigen: not known.

The sequencing sample was made of blood. This TCR derives from a man younger than 35 in good health. The V and J genes are TRBV29-1 and TRBJ2-7; 7 bases align to TRBD1. The CDR3 coding sequence is TGCAGCGTTACCGTAGACGGGACAGCTGCCTACGAGCAGTACTTC. Translating it yields CSVTVDGTAAYEQYF.